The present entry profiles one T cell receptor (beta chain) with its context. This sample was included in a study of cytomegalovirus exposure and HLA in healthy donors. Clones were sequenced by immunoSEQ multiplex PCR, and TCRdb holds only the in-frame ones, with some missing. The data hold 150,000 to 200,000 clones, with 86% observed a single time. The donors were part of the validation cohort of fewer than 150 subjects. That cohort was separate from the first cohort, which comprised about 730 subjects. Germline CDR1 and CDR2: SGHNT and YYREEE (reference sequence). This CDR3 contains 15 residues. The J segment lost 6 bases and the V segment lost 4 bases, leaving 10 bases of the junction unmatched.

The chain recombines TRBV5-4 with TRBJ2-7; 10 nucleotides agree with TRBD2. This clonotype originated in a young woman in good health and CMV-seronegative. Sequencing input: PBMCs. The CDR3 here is CASSPSGSSFGEQYF. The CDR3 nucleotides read TGTGCCAGCAGCCCTAGCGGGAGTTCTTTTGGCGAGCAGTACTTC.